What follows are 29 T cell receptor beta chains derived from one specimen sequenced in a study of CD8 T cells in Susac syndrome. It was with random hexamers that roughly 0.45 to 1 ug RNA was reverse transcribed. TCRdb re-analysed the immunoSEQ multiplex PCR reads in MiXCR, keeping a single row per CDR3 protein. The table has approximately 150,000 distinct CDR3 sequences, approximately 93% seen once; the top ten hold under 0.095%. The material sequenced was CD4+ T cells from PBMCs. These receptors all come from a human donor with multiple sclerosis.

The CDR3 is CASSQEVRGATSGANVLTF. CDR3 coding DNA: TGTGCCAGCAGCCAAGAGGTGCGGGGGGCCACTTCTGGGGCCAACGTCCTGACTTTC. The V and J genes are TRBV3-1 and TRBJ2-6; TRBD2 matches 8 bases. The CDR3 is 19 residues long. Germline V gene lookup returns CDR1 LGHDT and CDR2 YNNKEL (reference sequence). Losses at the gene ends were 0 bases for V and 1 base for J; bases not matched to a gene: 8.

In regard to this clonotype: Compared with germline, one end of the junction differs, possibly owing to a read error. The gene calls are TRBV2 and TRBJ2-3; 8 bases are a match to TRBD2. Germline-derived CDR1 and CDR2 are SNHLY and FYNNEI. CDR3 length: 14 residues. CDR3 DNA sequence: TGTGCCAGCAATGAACTAGCGGTCACAGATACGCAGTATTTT. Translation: CASNELAVTDTQYF.

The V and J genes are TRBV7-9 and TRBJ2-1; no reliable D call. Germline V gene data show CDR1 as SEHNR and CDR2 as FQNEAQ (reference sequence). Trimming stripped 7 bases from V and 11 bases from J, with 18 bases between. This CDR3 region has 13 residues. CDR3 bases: TGTGCCAGCACCCCTTCCCCCCAATGGAAGCAGTTCTTC. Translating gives CASTPSPQWKQFF.

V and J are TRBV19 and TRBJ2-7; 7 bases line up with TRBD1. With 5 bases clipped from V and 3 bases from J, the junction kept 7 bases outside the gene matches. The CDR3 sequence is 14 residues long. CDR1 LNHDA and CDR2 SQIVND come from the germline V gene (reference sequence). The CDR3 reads CASSARTGYYEQYF. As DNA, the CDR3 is TGTGCCAGTAGTGCTCGGACAGGATACTACGAGCAGTACTTC.

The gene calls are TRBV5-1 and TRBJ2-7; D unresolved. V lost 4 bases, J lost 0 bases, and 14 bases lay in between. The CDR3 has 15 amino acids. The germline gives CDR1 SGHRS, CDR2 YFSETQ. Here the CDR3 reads CASSRLTDISYEQYF. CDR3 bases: TGCGCCAGCAGCCGCTTAACAGACATCTCCTACGAGCAGTACTTC.

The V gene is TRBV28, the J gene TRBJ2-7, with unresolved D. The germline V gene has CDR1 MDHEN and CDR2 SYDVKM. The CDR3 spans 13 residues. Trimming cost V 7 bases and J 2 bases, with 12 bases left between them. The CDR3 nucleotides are TGTGCCAGCACTTCTACCAGCGCCTACGAGCAGTACTTC. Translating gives CASTSTSAYEQYF.

CDR3 amino acids: CASSQGATWDIQYF. The CDR3 nucleotides are TGTGCCAGCAGCCAAGGAGCTACCTGGGACATTCAGTACTTC. The chain is built from TRBV3-1 and TRBJ2-4; D unclear. CDR3 length: 14 amino acids. V was trimmed by 1 base and J by 8 bases, leaving 12 bases between them. Germline V CDR1 and CDR2: LGHDT, YNNKEL (reference sequence).

The CDR3 DNA follows: TGTGCCACCACCCCGGACGGGGATACGCAGTATTTT. Its protein product is CATTPDGDTQYF. The chain couples TRBV24-1 to TRBJ2-3; D ambiguous. The CDR3 totals 12 residues. Trimming removed 8 bases at V and 6 bases at J, with 11 bases between. The V gene's germline CDR1 is KGHDR and CDR2 SFDVKD.

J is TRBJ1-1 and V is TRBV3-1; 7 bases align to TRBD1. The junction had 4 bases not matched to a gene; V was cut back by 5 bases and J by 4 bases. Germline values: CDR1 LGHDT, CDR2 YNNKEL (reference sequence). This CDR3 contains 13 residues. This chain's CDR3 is CASSRAGGTEAFF. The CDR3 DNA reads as TGTGCCAGCAGCAGAGCAGGGGGCACTGAAGCTTTCTTT.

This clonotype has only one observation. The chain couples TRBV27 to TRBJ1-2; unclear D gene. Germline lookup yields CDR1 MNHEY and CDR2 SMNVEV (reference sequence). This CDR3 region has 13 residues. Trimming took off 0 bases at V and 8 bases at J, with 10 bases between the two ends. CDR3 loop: CASSLSRVGGYTF. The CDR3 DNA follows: TGTGCCAGCAGTTTATCCCGGGTCGGAGGCTACACCTTC.

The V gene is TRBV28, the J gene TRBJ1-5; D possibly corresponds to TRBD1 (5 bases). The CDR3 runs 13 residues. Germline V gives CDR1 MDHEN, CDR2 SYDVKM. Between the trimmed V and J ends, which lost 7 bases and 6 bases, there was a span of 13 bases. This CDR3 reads CASTGGPFQPQHF. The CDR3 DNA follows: TGTGCCAGCACCGGGGGTCCCTTTCAGCCCCAGCATTTT.

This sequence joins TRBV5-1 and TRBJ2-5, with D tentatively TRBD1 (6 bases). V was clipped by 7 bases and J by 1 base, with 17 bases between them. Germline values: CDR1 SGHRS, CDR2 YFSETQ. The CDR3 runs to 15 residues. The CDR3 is CASAGQPNSQETQYF. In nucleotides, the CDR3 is TGCGCCAGCGCCGGACAGCCAAATTCCCAAGAGACCCAGTACTTC.

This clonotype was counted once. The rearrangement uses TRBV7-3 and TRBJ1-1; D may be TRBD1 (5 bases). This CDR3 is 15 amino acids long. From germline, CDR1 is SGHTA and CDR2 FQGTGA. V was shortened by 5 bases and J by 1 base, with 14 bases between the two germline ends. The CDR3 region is CASSPSGTQNTEAFF. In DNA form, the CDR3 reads TGTGCCAGCAGCCCCTCCGGGACGCAGAACACTGAAGCTTTCTTT. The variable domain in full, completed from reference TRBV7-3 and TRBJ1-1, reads GAGVSQTPSNKVTEKGKYVELRCDPISGHTALYWYRQSLGQGPEFLIYFQGTGAADDSGLPNDRFFAVRPEGSVSTLKIQRTERGDSAVYLCASSPSGTQNTEAFFGQGTRLTVV.

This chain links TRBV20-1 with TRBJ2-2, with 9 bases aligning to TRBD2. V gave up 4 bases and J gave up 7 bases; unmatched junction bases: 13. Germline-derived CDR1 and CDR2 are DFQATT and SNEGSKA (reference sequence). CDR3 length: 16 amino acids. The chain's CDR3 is CSATPVAGLAVGELFF. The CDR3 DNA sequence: TGCAGTGCTACCCCAGTAGCGGGACTAGCCGTCGGGGAGCTGTTTTTT.

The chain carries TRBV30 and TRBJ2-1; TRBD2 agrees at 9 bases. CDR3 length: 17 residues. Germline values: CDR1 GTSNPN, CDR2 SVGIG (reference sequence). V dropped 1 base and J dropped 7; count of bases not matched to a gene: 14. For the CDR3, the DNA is TGTGCCTGGAGTGGGCTTTCGGAACTAGCGGGTTGGAATGAGCAGTTCTTC. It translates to CAWSGLSELAGWNEQFF.

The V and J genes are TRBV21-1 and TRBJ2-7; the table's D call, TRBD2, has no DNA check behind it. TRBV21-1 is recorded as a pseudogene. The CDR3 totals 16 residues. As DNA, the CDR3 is TGTGCCAGCAGCGTTGGCGGGAGCCTAAGCTCCTACGAGCAGTACTTC. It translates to CASSVGGSLSSYEQYF.

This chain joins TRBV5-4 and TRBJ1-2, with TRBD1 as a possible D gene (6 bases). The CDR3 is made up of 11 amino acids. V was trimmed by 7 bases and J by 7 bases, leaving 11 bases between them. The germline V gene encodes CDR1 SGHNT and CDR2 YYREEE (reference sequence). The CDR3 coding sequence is TGTGCCAGCGGCACAGGGAGTGGCTACACCTTC. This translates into CASGTGSGYTF.

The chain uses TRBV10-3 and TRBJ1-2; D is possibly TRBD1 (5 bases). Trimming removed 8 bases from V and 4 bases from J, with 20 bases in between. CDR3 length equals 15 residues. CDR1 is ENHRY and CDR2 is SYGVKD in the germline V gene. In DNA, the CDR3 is TGTGCCATCGGGGCTTTGGATATTGGAGGCTATGGCTACACCTTC. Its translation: CAIGALDIGGYGYTF.

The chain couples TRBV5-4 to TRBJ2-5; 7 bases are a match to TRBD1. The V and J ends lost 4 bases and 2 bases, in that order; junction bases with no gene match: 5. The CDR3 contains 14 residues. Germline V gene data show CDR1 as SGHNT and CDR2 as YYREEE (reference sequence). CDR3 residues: CASSQGTAQETQYF. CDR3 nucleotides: TGTGCCAGCAGCCAGGGGACAGCTCAAGAGACCCAGTACTTC.

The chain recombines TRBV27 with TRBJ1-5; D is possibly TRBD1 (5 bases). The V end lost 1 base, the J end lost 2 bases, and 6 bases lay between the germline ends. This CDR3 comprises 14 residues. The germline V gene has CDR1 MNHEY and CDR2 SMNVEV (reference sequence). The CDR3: CASSLFRGNQPQHF. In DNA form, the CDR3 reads TGTGCCAGCAGTTTATTCAGGGGCAATCAGCCCCAGCATTTT.

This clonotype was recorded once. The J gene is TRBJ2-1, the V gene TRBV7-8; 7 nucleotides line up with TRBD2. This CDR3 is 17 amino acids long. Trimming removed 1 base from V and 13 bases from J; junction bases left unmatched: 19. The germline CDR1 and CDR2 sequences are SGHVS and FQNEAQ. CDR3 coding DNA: TGTGCCAGCAGCTTAGTGGCGGGCGGACTAGACCGTCACTTTCAGTTCTTC. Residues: CASSLVAGGLDRHFQFF.

The CDR3 loop is CSTKTAGGTDTQYF. The CDR3 DNA follows: TGCAGTACCAAGACGGCGGGGGGCACAGATACGCAGTATTTT. This sequence joins TRBV20-1 and TRBJ2-3, with 7 bases aligning to TRBD2. Germline V lookup: CDR1 DFQATT, CDR2 SNEGSKA (reference sequence). CDR3 length: 14 amino acids. J was trimmed by 1 base and V by 8 bases; bases with no gene match: 9.

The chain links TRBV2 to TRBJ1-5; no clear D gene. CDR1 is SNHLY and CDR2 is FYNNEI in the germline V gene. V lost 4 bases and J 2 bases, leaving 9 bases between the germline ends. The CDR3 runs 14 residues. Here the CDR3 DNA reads TGTGCCAGCAGTGGAGGGTTTGGCAATCAGCCCCAGCATTTT. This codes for CASSGGFGNQPQHF. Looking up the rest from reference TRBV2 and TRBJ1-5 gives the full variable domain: EPEVTQTPSHQVTQMGQEVILRCVPISNHLYFYWYRQILGQKVEFLVSFYNNEISEKSEIFDDQFSVERPDGSNFTLKIRSTKLEDSAMYFCASSGGFGNQPQHFGDGTRLSIL.

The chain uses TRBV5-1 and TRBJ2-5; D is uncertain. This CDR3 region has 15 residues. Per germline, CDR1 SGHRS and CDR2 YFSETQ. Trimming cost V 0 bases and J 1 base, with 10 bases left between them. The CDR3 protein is CASSLGARTQETQYF. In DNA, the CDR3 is TGCGCCAGCAGCTTGGGTGCGCGGACCCAAGAGACCCAGTACTTC.

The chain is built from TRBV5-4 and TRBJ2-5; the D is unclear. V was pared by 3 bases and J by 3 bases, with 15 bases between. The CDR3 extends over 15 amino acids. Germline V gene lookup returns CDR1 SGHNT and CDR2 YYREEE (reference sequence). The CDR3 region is CASSSARTVKETQYF. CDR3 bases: TGTGCCAGCAGCTCTGCCCGGACGGTAAAAGAGACCCAGTACTTC.

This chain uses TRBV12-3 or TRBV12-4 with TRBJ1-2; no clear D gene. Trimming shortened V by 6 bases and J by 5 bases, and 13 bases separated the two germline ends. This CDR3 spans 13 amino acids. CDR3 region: CASSPGLKYGYTF. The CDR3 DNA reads TGTGCCAGCAGCCCCGGACTAAAGTATGGCTACACCTTC.

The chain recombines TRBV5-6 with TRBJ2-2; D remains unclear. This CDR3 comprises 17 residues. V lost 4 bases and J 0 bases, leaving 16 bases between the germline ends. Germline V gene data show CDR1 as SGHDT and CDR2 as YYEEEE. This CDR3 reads CASSPPPPFANTGELFF. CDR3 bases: TGTGCCAGCAGCCCCCCTCCTCCGTTTGCGAACACCGGGGAGCTGTTTTTT. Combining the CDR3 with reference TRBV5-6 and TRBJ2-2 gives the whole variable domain DAGVTQSPTHLIKTRGQQVTLRCSPKSGHDTVSWYQQALGQGPQFIFQYYEEEERQRGNFPDRFSGHQFPNYSSELNVNALLLGDSALYLCASSPPPPFANTGELFFGEGSRLTVL.

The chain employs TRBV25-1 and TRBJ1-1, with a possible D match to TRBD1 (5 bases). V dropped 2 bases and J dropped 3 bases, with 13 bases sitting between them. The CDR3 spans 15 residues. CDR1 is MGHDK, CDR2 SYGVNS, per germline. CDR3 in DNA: TGTGCCAGCAGTGAAGATGAAGCGGGGGACACTGAAGCTTTCTTT. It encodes CASSEDEAGDTEAFF.

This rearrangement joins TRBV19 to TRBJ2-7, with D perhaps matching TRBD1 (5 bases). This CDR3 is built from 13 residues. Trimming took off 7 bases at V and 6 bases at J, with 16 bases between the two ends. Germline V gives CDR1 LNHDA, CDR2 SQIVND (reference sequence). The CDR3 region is CASKGALTSEQYF. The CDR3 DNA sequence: TGTGCCAGTAAAGGGGCCTTAACGTCCGAGCAGTACTTC.